This TCR beta chain was documented in a study of T cell responses to AZD1222 COVID-19 vaccine. Worth noting for this clone: Its antigen is unknown.

The CDR3 spans 15 residues. V dropped 4 bases and J dropped 6 bases, with 16 bases sitting between them. CDR1 and CDR2 from the germline V gene are LNHDA and SQIVND (reference sequence). Here immunoSEQ multiplex PCR was the method, and the copy in TCRdb shows in-frame clones only, minus some. The sample carries about 94,000 clones, 75% to 90% recorded once. Study-level results: Baseline seropositivity characterized only six AZD1222 recipients.

The chain couples TRBV19 to TRBJ2-1, with D perhaps being TRBD1 or TRBD2 (5 bases each). This receptor was identified in an adult who received the AZD1222 COVID-19 vaccine. Here the sequenced sample was peripheral blood, taken 28 days after the second AZD1222 dose. CDR3 residues: CASSNSPGPPNEQFF. CDR3 nucleotide sequence: TGTGCCAGTAGTAATTCCCCGGGACCTCCCAATGAGCAGTTCTTC.